The 11 T cell receptor beta chains below were found in one sample sequenced in a study of CD8 T cells in cerebrospinal fluid in Alzheimer's disease. TCRdb processed the 10x single-cell sequencing reads again and assigns one entry to each CDR3 protein, with no DNA. The specimen's table records some 1,400 distinct CDR3 sequences. Material: cerebrospinal fluid. Receptors were obtained from a human donor with mild cognitive impairment.

This sequence joins TRBV6-5 and TRBJ1-2; TCRdb names TRBD1, which stays unverified in the absence of DNA. Germline V gene lookup returns CDR1 MNHEY and CDR2 SVGAGI. The CDR3 has 14 amino acids. The CDR3 reads CASTSTGPNYGYTF.

The chain links TRBV9 to TRBJ1-2; there is no DNA to check the TCRdb D call of TRBD1. Germline lookup yields CDR1 SGDLS and CDR2 YYNGEE. This CDR3 is built from 13 residues. CDR3 sequence reads: CASSGPGGRGYTF.

This sequence joins TRBV19 and TRBJ1-2. This CDR3 region has 16 residues. Germline loops: CDR1 LNHDA, CDR2 SQIVND (reference sequence). CDR3 sequence: CASSPQVIQAVNGYTF.

The chain is built from TRBV6-5 and TRBJ2-1; TCRdb returns TRBD2, unconfirmable since there is no DNA. The germline CDR1 and CDR2 sequences are MNHEY and SVGAGI. This CDR3 has 14 amino acids. The CDR3 is CASTPGLAYNEQFF.

This clonotype is classed as large by frequency. This chain links TRBV20-1 with TRBJ1-4. CDR3 size: 14 residues. Per germline, CDR1 DFQATT and CDR2 SNEGSKA (reference sequence). The CDR3 here is CSARDSEQPGELFF.

The J gene is TRBJ1-5, the V gene TRBV19. This CDR3 contains 14 residues. Germline loops: CDR1 LNHDA, CDR2 SQIVND (reference sequence). CDR3 sequence: CASSWGFSNQPQHF.

This clonotype is classed as medium-sized by frequency. The rearrangement uses TRBV6-5 and TRBJ2-5. Germline CDR1 and CDR2: MNHEY and SVGAGI. CDR3 length: 16 amino acids. The CDR3 reads CASSYSGAVPQETQYF.

This clonotype is deemed medium-sized by its frequency. The chain uses TRBV9 and TRBJ2-5; checking the TCRdb D call of TRBD1 is not possible without DNA. The length of the CDR3 is 16 residues. The germline CDR1 and CDR2 sequences are SGDLS and YYNGEE. CDR3 residues: CASSVGWASLQETQYF.

The chain recombines TRBV19 with TRBJ1-5; TCRdb lists TRBD1, though no DNA is available to test this call. CDR3 length: 16 amino acids. Germline loops: CDR1 LNHDA, CDR2 SQIVND (reference sequence). The CDR3 region is CASSIAGTLSNQPQHF.

CDR3 loop: CASSLTGKNTEAFF. The V and J genes are TRBV28 and TRBJ1-1; no DNA is available, so the TRBD1 call from TCRdb remains unchecked. CDR1 and CDR2 (germline): MDHEN, SYDVKM. This CDR3 has 14 residues.

The V gene is TRBV9, the J gene TRBJ2-7; TCRdb selects TRBD2, and the lack of DNA leaves this call unchecked. CDR1 and CDR2 from the germline V gene are SGDLS and YYNGEE. The CDR3 has 15 amino acids. CDR3 residues: CASSVDGTSPYEQYF.